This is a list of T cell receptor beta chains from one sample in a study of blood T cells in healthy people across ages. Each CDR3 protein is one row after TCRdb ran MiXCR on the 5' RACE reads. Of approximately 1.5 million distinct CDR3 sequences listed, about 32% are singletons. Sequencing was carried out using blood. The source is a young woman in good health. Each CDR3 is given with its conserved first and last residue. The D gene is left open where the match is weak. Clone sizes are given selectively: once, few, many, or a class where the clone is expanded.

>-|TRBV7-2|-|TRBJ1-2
TGTGCCAGCAGCTTAGGGTCCCGGGACTTAGAACTATATGTTGACACCTTC
CASSLGSRDLELYVDTF
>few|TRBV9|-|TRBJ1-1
TGTGCCAGCAGCGTAGCTGATTCTTGGGAAGCTTTCTTT
CASSVADSWEAFF
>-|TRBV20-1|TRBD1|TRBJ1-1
TGCAGTGCCCCTAGACAGGGGGGTTCGAACACTGAAGCTTTCTTT
CSAPRQGGSNTEAFF
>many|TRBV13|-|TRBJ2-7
TGTGCCAGCAGCTTACTTAAGCGGGACACCTACGAGCAGTACTTC
CASSLLKRDTYEQYF
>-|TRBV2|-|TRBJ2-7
TGTGCCAGCAAGAGGTCGGAGACCCGGTACTTC
CASKRSETRYF
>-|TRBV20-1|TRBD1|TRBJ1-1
TGCAGTGCTAGAGGTAGACAGGGGCGGACTAGAGCTTTCTTT
CSARGRQGRTRAFF
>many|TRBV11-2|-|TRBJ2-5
TGTGCCAGCAGCAAACGTCGGTCAGAGACCCAGTACTTC
CASSKRRSETQYF
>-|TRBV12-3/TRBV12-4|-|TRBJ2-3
TGTGCCAGCATGGGGCAAGGCGATACGCAGTATTTT
CASMGQGDTQYF
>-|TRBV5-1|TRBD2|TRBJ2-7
TGCGCCAGCAGCCCCCAACTAGCGGGGGGGTACAATGAGCAGTACTTC
CASSPQLAGGYNEQYF
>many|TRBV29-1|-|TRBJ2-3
TGCAGCATAACCCGGGCCCCGGATACGCAGTATTTT
CSITRAPDTQYF
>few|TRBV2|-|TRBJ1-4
TGTGCCAGCAGCGCGCAGGGAGCCAATGAAAAACTGTTTTTT
CASSAQGANEKLFF
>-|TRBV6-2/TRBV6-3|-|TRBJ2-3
TGTGCCAGCCGCCTCGGGCGGCTCCACGGCACAGATACGCAGTATTTT
CASRLGRLHGTDTQYF
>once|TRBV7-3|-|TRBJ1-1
TGTGCCAGCAGCTTAATCGCGGGGGGATATAATGAAGCTTTCTTT
CASSLIAGGYNEAFF
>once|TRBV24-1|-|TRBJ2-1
TGTGCCACCAGTCTCGCGGGGGCCGGAAATGAGCAGTTCTTC
CATSLAGAGNEQFF
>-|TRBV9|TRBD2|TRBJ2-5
TGTGCCAGCAGCGGGGCTAGCGGGTTGGAGACCCAGTACTTC
CASSGASGLETQYF
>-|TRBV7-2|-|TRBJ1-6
TGTGCCAACAGCTTAGTGGCAGATTATTCACCCCTCCACTTT
CANSLVADYSPLHF
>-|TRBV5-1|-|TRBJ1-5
TGCGCCAGCAGCGTCGGGACCTCGGGACAGCCCCAGCATTTT
CASSVGTSGQPQHF
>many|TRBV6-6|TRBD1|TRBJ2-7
TGTGCCAGCAGCGGGACAGGTTCCTACGAGCAGTACTTC
CASSGTGSYEQYF
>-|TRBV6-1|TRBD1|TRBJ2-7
TGTGCCAGCAGTGGAGGGACAGGCTTCTACGAGCAGTACTTC
CASSGGTGFYEQYF
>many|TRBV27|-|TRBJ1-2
TGTGCCAGCAGTTTAACGGGCAGATACTATGGCTACACCTTC
CASSLTGRYYGYTF
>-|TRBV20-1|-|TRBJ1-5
TGCAGTGCTCCCGACGGGAACAATAGATATCAGCCCCAGCATTTT
CSAPDGNNRYQPQHF
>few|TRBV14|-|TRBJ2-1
TGTGCCAGCGAGTGGATTCGGGGCAGTGAGCAGTTCTTC
CASEWIRGSEQFF
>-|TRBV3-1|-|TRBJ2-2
TGTGCCAGCAGCTTCCAACCGGGGCGCGGCACCGGGGAGCTGTTTTTT
CASSFQPGRGTGELFF
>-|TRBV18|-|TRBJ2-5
TGTGCCAGCTCACCAATCGTAGGAGAGACCCAGTACTTC
CASSPIVGETQYF
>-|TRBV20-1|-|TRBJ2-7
TGCAGTGCTAGATTTCTGTCGGGCCTCGGACCCTACGAGCAGTACTTC
CSARFLSGLGPYEQYF
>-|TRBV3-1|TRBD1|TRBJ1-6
TGTGCCAGCAGCTTAGCGGGGGACAGGGGTTCACCCCTCCACTTT
CASSLAGDRGSPLHF
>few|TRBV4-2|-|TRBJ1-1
TGTGCCAGCAGCCGTAGGCAGGGTTTGAACACTGAAGCTTTCTTT
CASSRRQGLNTEAFF
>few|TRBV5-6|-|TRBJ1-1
TGTGCCAGCAGCTGGGGGGAGTGGGCTGAGGCTGAAGCTTTCTTT
CASSWGEWAEAEAFF
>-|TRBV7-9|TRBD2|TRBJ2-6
TGTGCCGATTCCGGACTAGCGGGGGGGGCCAACGTCCTGACTTTC
CADSGLAGGANVLTF
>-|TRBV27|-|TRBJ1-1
TGTGCCAGCAGTTTATTCCCCTCGAACACTGAAGCTTTCTTT
CASSLFPSNTEAFF
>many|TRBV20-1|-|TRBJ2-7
TGCAGTGCTAGAAAGTGGGGCTCTAACTACGAGCAGTACTTC
CSARKWGSNYEQYF
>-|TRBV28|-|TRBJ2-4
TGTGCCAGCAGTTTGGCTGGGCCCCACGAGCAGCACTTC
CASSLAGPHEQHF
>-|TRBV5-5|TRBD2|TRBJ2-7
TGTGCCAGCAGCTTGGATCAACGGGGGGATCGGAACGAGCAGTACTTC
CASSLDQRGDRNEQYF
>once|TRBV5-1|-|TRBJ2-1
TGCGCCAGCAGCTGGGTTGGTAATGAGCCGTTCTTC
CASSWVGNEPFF
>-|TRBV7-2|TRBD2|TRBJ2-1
TGTGCCAGCAGCTTAGCGTCTAGCGGGGGGCAGGAGCAGTTCTTC
CASSLASSGGQEQFF
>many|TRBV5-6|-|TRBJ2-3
TGTGCCAGCAGCGAGTCGCCAGATACGCAGTATTTT
CASSESPDTQYF
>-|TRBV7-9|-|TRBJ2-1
TGTGCCAGCAGCTGCTCAGTTTCCTACAATGAGCAGTTCTTC
CASSCSVSYNEQFF
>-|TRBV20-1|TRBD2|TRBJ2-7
TGCAGTGCTAGGCTAGCGGGGGGCATAAGGTCCTACGAGCAGTGCTTC
CSARLAGGIRSYEQCF
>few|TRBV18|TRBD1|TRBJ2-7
TGTGCCAGCTCTCCAGGTGGACAGGGTGACTACGAGCAGTACTTC
CASSPGGQGDYEQYF
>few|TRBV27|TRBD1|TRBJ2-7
TGTGCCAGCAGTCCAACATACGATGACAGGGCGTACGAGCAGTACTTC
CASSPTYDDRAYEQYF
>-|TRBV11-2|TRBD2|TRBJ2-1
TGTGCCAGCAGCCTCCACGGGGGCGGGGGGGCATATGAGCAGTTCTTC
CASSLHGGGGAYEQFF
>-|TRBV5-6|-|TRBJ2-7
TGTGCCAGCTCTTCAGGGGCGGAAGAGCAGTACTTC
CASSSGAEEQYF
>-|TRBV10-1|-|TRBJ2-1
TGCGCCAGCAGTGAGCCTAAGTTCGGAGGGCCATCTGAGCAGTCCTTC
CASSEPKFGGPSEQSF
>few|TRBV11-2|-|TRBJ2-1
TGTGCCAGCAGCTTAGGAGTCCAGAGCTCCTACAATGAGCAGTTCTTC
CASSLGVQSSYNEQFF
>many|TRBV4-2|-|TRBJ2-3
TGTGCCAGCAGCCAGCAAACGGATACGCAGTATTTT
CASSQQTDTQYF
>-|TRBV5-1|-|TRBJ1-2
TGCGCCAGCAGCCCGACAGTGGACGTAGGAGGCTACACCTTC
CASSPTVDVGGYTF
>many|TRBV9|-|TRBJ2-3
TGTGCCAGCAGCGTATCTCAGGTCACAGATACGCAGTATTTT
CASSVSQVTDTQYF
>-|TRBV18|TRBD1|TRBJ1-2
TGTGCCAGCTCACCACCCGACAGGGTCTGGGGCTACACCTTC
CASSPPDRVWGYTF
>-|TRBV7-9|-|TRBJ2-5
TGTGCCAACAGCTTGTTGGGCGGCGAGACCCAGTACTTC
CANSLLGGETQYF
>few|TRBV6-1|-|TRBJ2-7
TGTGCCAGCACCGAGTCCCCGGCGGGGGCGATCTACGAGCAGTACTTC
CASTESPAGAIYEQYF
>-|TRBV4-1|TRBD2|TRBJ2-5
TGCGCCAACAGCCAAGAAGCGGGGGCGACGTTGGGAGAGACCCAGTACTTC
CANSQEAGATLGETQYF
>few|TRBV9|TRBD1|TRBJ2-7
TGTGCCAGCAGCAACCGGGACAGGTCCTACGAGCAGTACTTC
CASSNRDRSYEQYF
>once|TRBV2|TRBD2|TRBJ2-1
TGTGCCAGCAGTGGGCTAGCGGGGGGCTATGGGCAGTTCTTC
CASSGLAGGYGQFF
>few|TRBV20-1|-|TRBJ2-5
TGCAGTGCTAGATCTTTCAGGAGGAACCGGGGGACCCAGTACTTC
CSARSFRRNRGTQYF
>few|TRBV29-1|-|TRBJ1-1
TGCAGCGGGGGGGGCAGGGGCACTGAAGCTTTCTTT
CSGGGRGTEAFF